The clone carrying this T cell receptor beta chain was detected ten times or more. Time point in this sample: blood at routine non-recurrence follow-up after resection. TCR cDNA molecules were tagged individually, and each one carried a unique molecular identifier. TCRdb processed the 5' RACE reads anew with MiXCR; each CDR3 protein has one entry. Counted here are over 40,000 distinct CDR3 sequences, 12% occurring once; the ten biggest clones make up over 30%. CDR3 length: 15 amino acids. The germline V gene has CDR1 DFQATT and CDR2 SNEGSKA (reference sequence). Trimming took 5 bases from V and 0 from J; bases not matched to a gene: 7. These data belong to a study of spatial heterogeneity in lung cancer. Study background: The donor group consisted of 55 to 85 patients who had untreated, early-stage non-small cell lung cancer. There were consistently more beta-chain sequences detected than alpha-chain sequences.

The sequence was collected from a male donor with early-stage non-small cell lung cancer. The starting material was PBMCs, obtained at follow-up. This sequence joins TRBV20-1 and TRBJ2-7; 10 bases are shared with TRBD1. For the CDR3, the DNA is TGCAGTGCTTCACCCGACAGGGGGCCCTCCTACGAGCAGTACTTC. Its protein is CSASPDRGPSYEQYF.